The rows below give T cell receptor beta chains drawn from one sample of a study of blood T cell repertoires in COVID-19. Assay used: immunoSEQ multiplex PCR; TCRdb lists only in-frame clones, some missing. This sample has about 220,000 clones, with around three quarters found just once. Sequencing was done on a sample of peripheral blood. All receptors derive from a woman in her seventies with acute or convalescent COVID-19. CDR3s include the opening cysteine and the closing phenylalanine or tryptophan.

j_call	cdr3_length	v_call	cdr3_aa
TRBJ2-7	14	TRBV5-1	CASSLSTGSYEQYF
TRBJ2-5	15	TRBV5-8	CASSLRGRVQETQYF
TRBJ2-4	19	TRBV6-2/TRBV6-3	CASSYMLAGFSKAKNIQYF
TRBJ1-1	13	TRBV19	CASSIAGGTEAFF
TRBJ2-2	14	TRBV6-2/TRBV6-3	CASSYVGGSGELFF
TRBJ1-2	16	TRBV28	CASSRNAGTGGFGYTF
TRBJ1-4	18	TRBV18	CASSPPLAGSSTNEKLFF
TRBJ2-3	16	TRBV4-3	CASSQKTGNGADTQYF
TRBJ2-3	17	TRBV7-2	CASSPWGLAGGTDTQYF
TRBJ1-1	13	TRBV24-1	CATSDGVNTEAFF
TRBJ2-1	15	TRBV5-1	CASSLEGQQYNEQFF
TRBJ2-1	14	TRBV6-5	CASSRGGAYNEQFF
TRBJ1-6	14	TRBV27	CASSGRQGSSPLHF
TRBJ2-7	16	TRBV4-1	CASSQDLGGSAYEQYF
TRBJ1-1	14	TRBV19	CASSIAMRETEAFF
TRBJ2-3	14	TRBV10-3	CAIRNREGTDTQYF
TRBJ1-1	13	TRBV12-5	CASGRSTYTEAFF
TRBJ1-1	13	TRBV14	CASSHGGNTEAFF
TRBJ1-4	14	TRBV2	CASSFDSGNEKLFF
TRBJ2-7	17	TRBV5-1	CASSLVAGGSNFYEQYF
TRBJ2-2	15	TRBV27	CASSQQTANTGELFF
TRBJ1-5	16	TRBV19	CASSIVPQGGNQPQHF
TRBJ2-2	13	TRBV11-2	CASSSLAGGELFF
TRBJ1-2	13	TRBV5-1	CASSTQGAGGYTF
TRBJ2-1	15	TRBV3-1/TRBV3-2	CASSQGTRGSRRQFF
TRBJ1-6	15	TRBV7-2	CASTPRNTGDSPLHF
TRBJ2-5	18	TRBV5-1	CASSSGLAGGPDLETQYF
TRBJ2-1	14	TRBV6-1	CASRDRGPYNEQFF
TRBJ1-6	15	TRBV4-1	CASNTGGEGNSPLHF
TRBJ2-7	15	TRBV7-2	CASSLEGQGTYEQYF
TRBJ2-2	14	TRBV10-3	CAIRGQGHGGELFF
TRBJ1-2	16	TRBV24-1	CATSDSTIRLAGGYTF
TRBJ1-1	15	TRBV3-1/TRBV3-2	CASSLLTGVNTEAFF
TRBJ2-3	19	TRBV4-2	CASSQEAGLAGGSGDTQYF
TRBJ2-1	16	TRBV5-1	CASSLVAGPGDNEQFF
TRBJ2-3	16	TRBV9	CASSARLVTGTDTQYF
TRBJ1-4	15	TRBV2	CASKGREGQSEKLFF
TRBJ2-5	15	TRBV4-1	CASSQDPGVQETQYF
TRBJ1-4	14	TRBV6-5	CASRARTGGEKLFF
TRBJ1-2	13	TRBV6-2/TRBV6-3	CASSDATNFGYTF
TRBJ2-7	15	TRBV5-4	CASSEGQGAFNEQYF
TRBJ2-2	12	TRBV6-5	CASTANTGELFF
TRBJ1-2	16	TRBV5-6	CASSWGGAGANYGYTF
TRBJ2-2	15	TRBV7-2	CASSLSAGFKGELFF
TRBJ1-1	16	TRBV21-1	CASSKAAGANLQEAFF
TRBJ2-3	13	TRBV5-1	CASSFGGADTQYF
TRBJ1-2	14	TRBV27	CASRPTGAGYGYTF
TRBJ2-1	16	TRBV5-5	CASSPRTSGGYNEQFF
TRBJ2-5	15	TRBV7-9	CASSPISAVQETQYF
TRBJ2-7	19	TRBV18	CASSRRSRTGTEGAYEQYF
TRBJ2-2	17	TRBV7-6	CASSLNQGFRNTGELFF
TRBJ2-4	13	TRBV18	CASLSGGGSIQYF
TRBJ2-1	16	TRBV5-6	CASSLPRQGGYNEQFF
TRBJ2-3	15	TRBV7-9	CASSGVGGNTDTQYF
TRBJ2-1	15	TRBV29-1	CSVSSGGAGYNEQFF
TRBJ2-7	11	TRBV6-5	CASSRRQEQYF
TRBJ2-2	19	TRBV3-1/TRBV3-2	CASSQDSTSGGVNTGELFF
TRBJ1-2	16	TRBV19	CASSRQSGQGIYGYTF
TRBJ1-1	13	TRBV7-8	CASSTRQGTEAFF